This is a list of T cell receptor beta chains from one sample in a study of blood T cell repertoires in COVID-19. The table came from immunoSEQ multiplex PCR; TCRdb's copy has only in-frame clones and leaves some out. This table has 440,000 or so clones, 89% appearing once. The source material was peripheral blood. Source of these receptors: a woman aged 35 to 49 with COVID-19, enrolled during active disease. The CDR3 runs from the conserved cysteine through the conserved F or W. The order of the fields is J gene, D gene, V gene, clone size, CDR3 DNA, CDR3 protein. A D gene is named only where the DNA matches it firmly. Not all rows give a size; the values are once, few, many and, for expanded clones, a class.

J gene: TRBJ1-2
D gene: NA
V gene: TRBV29-1
clone size: NA
CDR3 DNA: TGCAGCGTTGAAGATCGATCAGAGGGTTTGGGCTACACCTTC
CDR3 protein: CSVEDRSEGLGYTF

J gene: TRBJ1-6
D gene: TRBD1
V gene: TRBV7-3
clone size: NA
CDR3 DNA: TGTGCCAGCAGCCCCGGACAGGGCGGTTCACCCCTCCACTTT
CDR3 protein: CASSPGQGGSPLHF

J gene: TRBJ2-7
D gene: TRBD1
V gene: TRBV4-2
clone size: NA
CDR3 DNA: TGTGCCAGCAGCCAAGATACAGGGGTGTACGAGCAGTACTTC
CDR3 protein: CASSQDTGVYEQYF

J gene: TRBJ1-2
D gene: TRBD1
V gene: TRBV24-1
clone size: NA
CDR3 DNA: TGTGCCACCAGTGACCCGACAGGGTCCGTTCCTAACTATGGCTACACCTTC
CDR3 protein: CATSDPTGSVPNYGYTF

J gene: TRBJ2-7
D gene: NA
V gene: TRBV21-1
clone size: NA
CDR3 DNA: TGTGCCAGCAGCAGGACAGGGGGCCCCCCCTACGAGCAGTACTTC
CDR3 protein: CASSRTGGPPYEQYF

J gene: TRBJ2-1
D gene: TRBD2
V gene: TRBV29-1
clone size: NA
CDR3 DNA: TGCAGCGCTGATTCTAGCGGAATGTACAATGAGCAGTTCTTC
CDR3 protein: CSADSSGMYNEQFF

J gene: TRBJ2-1
D gene: TRBD1
V gene: TRBV7-8
clone size: NA
CDR3 DNA: TGTGCCAGCAGTAGGACAGGGGTAAATGAGCAGTTCTTC
CDR3 protein: CASSRTGVNEQFF

J gene: TRBJ2-7
D gene: NA
V gene: TRBV24-1
clone size: NA
CDR3 DNA: TGTGCCACCAGTGATTCTGGGGCCCCGGAGAAATACGAGCAGTACTTC
CDR3 protein: CATSDSGAPEKYEQYF

J gene: TRBJ2-2
D gene: TRBD1
V gene: TRBV9
clone size: once
CDR3 DNA: TGTGCCAGCAGCGTAGTACAGGGGGCCCCCACCGGGGAGCTGTTTTTT
CDR3 protein: CASSVVQGAPTGELFF

J gene: TRBJ1-5
D gene: NA
V gene: TRBV30
clone size: NA
CDR3 DNA: TGTGCCTGGAGTGTACGGGGAGAAGGCAATCAGCCCCAGCATTTT
CDR3 protein: CAWSVRGEGNQPQHF

J gene: TRBJ2-1
D gene: TRBD2
V gene: TRBV5-1
clone size: NA
CDR3 DNA: TGCGCCAGCAGCTCCCTTGGGCGGGGGGGGTACAATGAGCAGTTCTTC
CDR3 protein: CASSSLGRGGYNEQFF